This T cell receptor beta chain was sequenced for a study of T cell responses to AZD1222 COVID-19 vaccine. Looked up from germline, CDR1 is LNHDA and CDR2 is SQIVND (reference sequence). This CDR3 is 17 amino acids long. With 7 bases clipped from V and 0 bases from J, the junction kept 13 bases outside the gene matches. Assay used: immunoSEQ multiplex PCR; TCRdb lists only in-frame clones, some missing. The data contain tens of thousands of clones, about 90% of them singletons. The V call is TRBV19, the J call TRBJ1-1, with 8 bases fitting TRBD1. This receptor was taken from an adult in good health. The input for sequencing was peripheral blood, taken on day 0 of AZD1222 vaccination. The CDR3 sequence: CASIGPGGGLMNTEAFF. As DNA, the CDR3 is TGTGCCAGTATCGGGCCAGGGGGCGGACTAATGAACACTGAAGCTTTCTTT.